A single sample is the source of the 8 T cell receptor beta chains below, sequenced in a study of vaccination effects on CD4 cells after COVID-19. The ViraFEST assay expanded antigen-specific CD4+ T cells with viral peptide pools before sequencing. CD4+ T cell isolation took place after 10 days of culture. For these receptors, no antigen is known. Assay used: immunoSEQ multiplex PCR; TCRdb lists only in-frame clones, some missing. This sample has about 79,000 clones; approximately 81% occur once, and the top ten carry about 1.7%. The sample was CD4+ T cells from PBMCs cultured with HCoV-229E spike peptides, taken before COVID-19 vaccination. The receptor source for this set is a human donor who received a COVID-19 vaccine.

Only a few counts were recorded for this clone. V and J are TRBV7-8 and TRBJ2-3, with D hard to call. Trimming pared 3 bases from V and 5 bases from J, leaving 12 bases between. CDR3 length: 14 residues. CDR1 and CDR2 (germline): SGHVS, FQNEAQ. CDR3 sequence (DNA): TGTGCCAGCAGCTTGCAGGCTAGGATAGATACGCAGTATTTT. Its translation: CASSLQARIDTQYF.

The chain links TRBV5-1 to TRBJ2-1; D might be TRBD1 (6 bases). The germline V gene encodes CDR1 SGHRS and CDR2 YFSETQ. This CDR3 contains 16 residues. V lost 2 bases to trimming and J lost 7 bases, with 19 bases between them. CDR3 residues: CASSLLTGTPRNEQFF. CDR3 nucleotide sequence: TGCGCCAGCAGCTTACTGACAGGCACCCCGCGGAATGAGCAGTTCTTC. The full variable domain, its missing parts supplied by reference TRBV5-1 and TRBJ2-1, is KAGVTQTPRYLIKTRGQQVTLSCSPISGHRSVSWYQQTPGQGLQFLFEYFSETQRNKGNFPGRFSGRQFSNSRSEMNVSTLELGDSALYLCASSLLTGTPRNEQFFGPGTRLTVL.

The chain uses TRBV10-3 and TRBJ1-6; maybe TRBD1 (5 bases). Trimming took 4 bases from V and 5 from J, leaving 12 bases between them. CDR1 ENHRY and CDR2 SYGVKD come from the germline V gene. There are 15 residues in the CDR3. CDR3 sequence reads: CAISAPPGNNSPLHF. CDR3 in DNA: TGTGCCATCAGTGCCCCTCCAGGGAATAATTCACCCCTCCACTTT.

The CDR3 bases are TGTGCCTCGGGACTAGCGGGGAACACAGATACGCAGTATTTT. The encoded protein is CASGLAGNTDTQYF. The V gene is TRBV10-3, the J gene TRBJ2-3, with TRBD2 matching 13 bases. CDR3 size: 14 residues. With V trimmed by 11 bases and J by 2 bases, 4 bases remained unmatched. Germline V CDR1 and CDR2: ENHRY, SYGVKD.

The rearrangement links TRBV6-4 to TRBJ2-3, with 14 bases identical to TRBD2. The germline V gene has CDR1 MRHNA and CDR2 SNTAGT. The CDR3 totals 17 residues. Losses at the gene ends were 6 bases for V and 0 bases for J; bases not matched to a gene: 5. CDR3: CASRRLAGGPSTDTQYF. CDR3 DNA sequence: TGTGCCAGCAGAAGACTAGCGGGGGGGCCTAGCACAGATACGCAGTATTTT.

As regards this clone: This CDR3 is also generated by other DNA sequences in the sample. The V call is TRBV5-6, the J call TRBJ1-5, with D perhaps TRBD1 (5 bases). Germline V gene data show CDR1 as SGHDT and CDR2 as YYEEEE. Trimming stripped 1 base from V and 1 base from J, with 9 bases between. CDR3 size: 15 residues. The CDR3 DNA reads as TGTGCCAGCAGCTTGCGAGGGACGAGCAATCAGCCCCAGCATTTT. Amino acid sequence: CASSLRGTSNQPQHF. The full variable domain, completed using reference TRBV5-6 and TRBJ1-5, is DAGVTQSPTHLIKTRGQQVTLRCSPKSGHDTVSWYQQALGQGPQFIFQYYEEEERQRGNFPDRFSGHQFPNYSSELNVNALLLGDSALYLCASSLRGTSNQPQHFGDGTRLSIL.

This clone has a handful of counts. V is TRBV27 and J is TRBJ2-3, with 7 bases matching TRBD1. The CDR3 extends over 15 amino acids. Germline V CDR1 and CDR2: MNHEY, SMNVEV (reference sequence). V was pared by 5 bases and J by 6 bases, with 11 bases of the junction left unmatched. CDR3 nucleotide sequence: TGTGCCAGCAGTACAACCGGGGACAGCCCCGATACGCAGTATTTT. Its protein product is CASSTTGDSPDTQYF.

The V gene is TRBV27, the J gene TRBJ2-1; the match to TRBD2 covers 7 bases. V shed 3 bases, J shed 3 bases, and the junction held 20 bases outside the gene matches. The length of the CDR3 is 20 residues. Per germline, CDR1 MNHEY and CDR2 SMNVEV (reference sequence). This CDR3 reads CASSFSVYERDREFYNEQFF. Written as DNA, the CDR3 is TGTGCCAGCAGTTTTTCCGTTTACGAGCGGGACCGAGAATTCTACAATGAGCAGTTCTTC.